What follows are 28 T cell receptor beta chains derived from one specimen sequenced in a study of blood T cell repertoires in COVID-19. Method: immunoSEQ multiplex PCR; TCRdb's copy keeps in-frame clones and lacks some. Of some 160,000 clones listed, 75% to 80% are singletons. Sequenced material: peripheral blood. The receptor set was obtained from a woman older than 75 with acute or convalescent COVID-19.

The CDR3 coding sequence is TGCAGCGTGGGCGGGAGGTCCTACAATGAGCAGTTCTTC. Translation gives CSVGGRSYNEQFF. The rearrangement joins TRBV29-1 to TRBJ2-1; 8 bases fit TRBD2. Germline loops: CDR1 SQVTM, CDR2 ANQGSEA. V lost 6 bases, J lost 1 base, and 2 bases stayed unmatched. The CDR3 runs 13 residues.

The rearrangement links TRBV5-1 to TRBJ1-4; D is ambiguous. The germline V gene has CDR1 SGHRS and CDR2 YFSETQ. The CDR3 runs to 15 residues. Trimming removed 2 bases at V and 0 bases at J, with 8 bases between. CDR3: CASSFGGATNEKLFF. The CDR3 DNA sequence: TGCGCCAGCAGCTTCGGTGGAGCAACTAATGAAAAACTGTTTTTT. The variable domain in full, with the rest retrieved from reference TRBV5-1 and TRBJ1-4, is KAGVTQTPRYLIKTRGQQVTLSCSPISGHRSVSWYQQTPGQGLQFLFEYFSETQRNKGNFPGRFSGRQFSNSRSEMNVSTLELGDSALYLCASSFGGATNEKLFFGSGTQLSVL.

The V gene is TRBV2, the J gene TRBJ2-7; maybe TRBD1 (6 bases). Germline CDR1 reads SNHLY; CDR2 reads FYNNEI. V shed 4 bases and J shed 0 bases, with 16 bases lying between them. CDR3 length equals 16 residues. The CDR3 sequence: CASSGLTGQSSYEQYF. CDR3 in DNA: TGTGCCAGCAGTGGCCTTACAGGGCAGAGCTCCTACGAGCAGTACTTC.

The gene calls are TRBV3-1 (or the pseudogene TRBV3-2) and TRBJ2-6, with D uncertain. The germline V and J ends were trimmed by 0 bases and 2 bases, with 11 bases remaining between them. The CDR3 totals 17 residues. Germline V gene data show CDR1 as LGHDT and CDR2 as YNNKEL (reference sequence). The CDR3 DNA follows: TGTGCCAGCAGCCAAGAATCACTATATGCTGGGGCCAACGTCCTGACTTTC. Residues: CASSQESLYAGANVLTF.

The sample holds a few counts of this clone. The V and J genes are TRBV6-1 and TRBJ1-5; D might be TRBD1 (6 bases). Germline values: CDR1 MNHNS, CDR2 SASEGT. V lost 3 bases and J 0 bases, leaving 12 bases between the germline ends. CDR3 length: 16 residues. The CDR3: CASSDGQFYSNQPQHF. The DNA for the CDR3 is TGTGCCAGCAGTGACGGACAGTTCTATAGCAATCAGCCCCAGCATTTT.

The chain joins TRBV15 to TRBJ2-3; unclear D gene. The V end lost 0 bases, the J end lost 4 bases, and 8 bases lay between the germline ends. This CDR3 region has 14 residues. CDR1 and CDR2 from the germline V gene are LNHNV and YYDKDF (reference sequence). CDR3 DNA sequence: TGTGCCACCAGCAGAGATATCCGGGCAGATACGCAGTATTTT. Translated, it gives CATSRDIRADTQYF.

This clone was found a few times. The chain links TRBV7-3 to TRBJ2-7; D not certain. Germline CDR1 SGHTA, CDR2 FQGTGA. Trimming shortened V by 5 bases and J by 2 bases, and 16 bases separated the two germline ends. The CDR3 spans 15 residues. The CDR3, as DNA: TGTGCCAGCAGCATCTACCACCTGACACCCTACGAGCAGTACTTC. Amino acid sequence: CASSIYHLTPYEQYF.

The chain links TRBV11-2 to TRBJ2-7; D might be TRBD1 (6 bases). Germline CDR1 and CDR2: SGHAT and FQNNGV. This CDR3 is built from 18 residues. The V end was cut by 0 bases, the J end by 5 bases, with 23 bases between. The DNA of the CDR3 is TGTGCCAGCAGCTTAGAAGGGGGTAGCGTGAACTTTGCCGACGAGCAGTACTTC. Amino acid sequence: CASSLEGGSVNFADEQYF.

This chain links TRBV4-2 with TRBJ2-4; the match to TRBD2 covers 13 bases. Germline V gene data show CDR1 as LGHNA and CDR2 as YNFKEQ. The J segment lost 0 bases and the V segment lost 1 base, leaving 6 bases of the junction unmatched. CDR3 length: 19 residues. CDR3 sequence (DNA): TGTGCCAGCAGCCAAGGGAAAGGACTAGCGGGAGTAGCCAAAAACATTCAGTACTTC. Its translation: CASSQGKGLAGVAKNIQYF.

The V and J genes are TRBV30 and TRBJ2-7; TRBD1 matches 10 bases. Per germline, CDR1 GTSNPN and CDR2 SVGIG (reference sequence). The CDR3 sequence is 16 residues long. Unmatched junction bases numbered 11, after V lost 3 bases and J lost 3 bases. The CDR3 sequence is CAWSRMTGGLIYEQYF. CDR3 nucleotides: TGTGCCTGGAGCCGCATGACAGGGGGCCTAATCTACGAGCAGTACTTC.

This CDR3 is CASRGQTSYEQYF. The CDR3 coding sequence is TGTGCCAGCAGGGGACAGACCAGCTACGAGCAGTACTTC. The rearrangement links TRBV6-1 to TRBJ2-5; TRBD1 agrees at 7 bases. With the DNA end fitting TRBJ2-7 better, the J assignment may be wrong. Germline assignment: CDR1 MNHNS and CDR2 SASEGT. The CDR3 runs 13 residues.

The rearrangement uses TRBV30 and TRBJ2-5; D might be TRBD2 (5 bases). Trimming removed 4 bases from V and 5 bases from J, with 8 bases in between. CDR3 size: 11 residues. The V gene's germline CDR1 is GTSNPN and CDR2 SVGIG (reference sequence). CDR3 in amino acids: CAWIGIETQYF. The DNA for the CDR3 is TGTGCCTGGATCGGGATCGAGACCCAGTACTTC.

This chain links TRBV6-5 with TRBJ2-3; 8 bases map to TRBD2. In germline, CDR1 is MNHEY, CDR2 SVGAGI. The CDR3 runs to 14 residues. The V gene end was trimmed by 6 bases and the J gene end by 6 bases; junction bases not matched to a gene: 8. CDR3: CASRKSGSVDTQYF. In nucleotides, the CDR3 is TGTGCCAGCAGGAAAAGCGGGAGTGTTGATACGCAGTATTTT.

CDR3 amino acids: CASSLEDGLHGYTF. CDR3 DNA sequence: TGTGCCAGCAGCTTAGAGGACGGACTCCATGGCTACACCTTC. The V gene is TRBV7-9, the J gene TRBJ1-2; D uncertain. With 1 base removed from V and 6 bases from J, the gap between germline ends came to 12 bases. CDR1 and CDR2 (germline): SEHNR, FQNEAQ (reference sequence). The CDR3 sequence is 14 residues long.

The chain uses TRBV7-9 and TRBJ1-1; unclear D gene. Germline CDR1 and CDR2: SEHNR and FQNEAQ (reference sequence). CDR3 length equals 13 residues. Trimming shortened V by 3 bases and J by 1 base, and 6 bases separated the two germline ends. As DNA, the CDR3 is TGTGCCAGCAGCTTGGAGGCGAACACTGAAGCTTTCTTT. It translates to CASSLEANTEAFF. The full variable domain, with the rest looked up from reference TRBV7-9 and TRBJ1-1, is DTGVSQNPRHKITKRGQNVTFRCDPISEHNRLYWYRQTLGQGPEFLTYFQNEAQLEKSRLLSDRFSAERPKGSFSTLEIQRTEQGDSAMYLCASSLEANTEAFFGQGTRLTVV.

The CDR3 DNA follows: TGTGCCAGCAGCTTAGATGCAACCCCGACGAGGGCATATGGCTACACCTTC. It yields the protein CASSLDATPTRAYGYTF. The chain carries TRBV7-2 and TRBJ1-2; D not resolved. V was trimmed by 1 base and J by 5 bases, leaving 20 bases between them. CDR1 and CDR2 from the germline V gene are SGHTA and FQGNSA. The CDR3 is made up of 17 amino acids.

This clone was seen ten or more times. The genes are TRBV6-1 and TRBJ2-7, with 7 bases that match TRBD1. This CDR3 comprises 15 residues. In germline, CDR1 is MNHNS, CDR2 SASEGT. With V trimmed by 0 bases and J by 1 base, 3 bases remained unmatched. DNA of the CDR3: TGTGCCAGCAGTGAAGCCCGGGACAGTTCCTACGAGCAGTACTTC. Its translation: CASSEARDSSYEQYF.

The chain joins TRBV19 to TRBJ2-1, with a tentative D call TRBD2 (6 bases). Trimming took 4 bases from V and 3 from J, leaving 16 bases between them. Germline CDR1 LNHDA, CDR2 SQIVND (reference sequence). The CDR3 consists of 16 residues. The CDR3 reads CASSKTTSGFYNEQFF. The CDR3 DNA sequence: TGTGCCAGTAGTAAGACGACAAGCGGGTTCTACAATGAGCAGTTCTTC.

This chain links TRBV28 with TRBJ1-1; 8 bases match TRBD1. V lost 4 bases, J lost 2 bases, and 3 bases stayed unmatched. Germline lookup yields CDR1 MDHEN and CDR2 SYDVKM. This CDR3 is built from 14 residues. Here the CDR3 DNA reads TGTGCCAGCAGTTCGACAGGGGCCAACACTGAAGCTTTCTTT. It is translated as CASSSTGANTEAFF. Full variable domain (outside the CDR3, taken from reference TRBV28 and TRBJ1-1): DVKVTQSSRYLVKRTGEKVFLECVQDMDHENMFWYRQDPGLGLRLIYFSYDVKMKEKGDIPEGYSVSREKKERFSLILESASTNQTSMYLCASSSTGANTEAFFGQGTRLTVV.

CDR3 protein: CASSFWPPGQGSYTEAFF. Written as DNA, the CDR3 is TGTGCCAGCAGTTTTTGGCCCCCCGGACAGGGGTCGTACACTGAAGCTTTCTTT. The rearrangement uses TRBV27 and TRBJ1-1, with 9 bases fitting TRBD1. Trimming at V came to 3 bases and at J to 3 bases, leaving 14 bases not matched to a gene. The CDR3 is 18 amino acids. CDR1 and CDR2 (germline): MNHEY, SMNVEV (reference sequence).

The V and J genes are TRBV27 and TRBJ2-3; tentative D call: TRBD1 (6 bases). The germline CDR1 and CDR2 sequences are MNHEY and SMNVEV (reference sequence). The CDR3 is 15 amino acids. The V gene lost 7 bases and the J gene lost 0 bases, with 14 bases spanning the gap. CDR3 DNA: TGTGCCAGCACTCTAAGAAGGGGGAGCACAGATACGCAGTATTTT. This codes for CASTLRRGSTDTQYF.

This clone was seen a few times. Other DNA sequences in this sample translate to the same CDR3. The chain uses TRBV12-3 or TRBV12-4 and TRBJ1-2; D not certain. V lost 4 bases, J lost 3 bases, and 6 bases lay in between. The CDR3 contains 12 residues. DNA of the CDR3: TGTGCCAGCAGTTCAGGATACTATGGCTACACCTTC. The encoded protein is CASSSGYYGYTF.

J is TRBJ2-5 and V is TRBV7-6, with D possibly being TRBD1 (6 bases). Germline V lookup: CDR1 SGHVS, CDR2 FNYEAQ. Trimming shortened V by 5 bases and J by 5 bases, and 15 bases separated the two germline ends. This CDR3 is 14 amino acids long. The CDR3 loop reads CASSLPTGRETQYF. The DNA for the CDR3 is TGTGCCAGCAGCCTACCGACAGGCCGGGAGACCCAGTACTTC.

The chain is built from TRBV6-5 and TRBJ2-3; D remains ambiguous. The CDR3 runs to 14 residues. The ends were cut back, 6 bases at V and 1 base at J, with 11 bases in the middle. CDR1 MNHEY and CDR2 SVGAGI come from the germline V gene. The DNA for the CDR3 is TGTGCCAGCAGCCCGGGTCAAGGCACAGATACGCAGTATTTT. Its translation: CASSPGQGTDTQYF.

The V gene is TRBV6-4, the J gene TRBJ1-5; D uncertain. The CDR3 consists of 12 residues. V dropped 9 bases and J dropped 3 bases, with 9 bases sitting between them. CDR1 is MRHNA and CDR2 is SNTAGT in the germline V gene. The CDR3, as DNA: TGTGCCAGGGCGGGCGTCAATCAGCCCCAGCATTTT. Translation: CARAGVNQPQHF.

This clone turned up a few times. DNA of the CDR3: TGCGCCAGCAGCCAAGGTCCCCCGAGGACTGGAAACACCATATATTTT. This gives the protein CASSQGPPRTGNTIYF. The chain has TRBV4-1 and TRBJ1-3, with D unclear. This CDR3 is built from 16 residues. Germline assignment: CDR1 MGHRA and CDR2 YSYEKL. Between the trimmed V and J ends, which lost 1 base and 2 bases, there was a span of 12 bases.

This chain uses TRBV21-1 with TRBJ2-1; the tabulated D call, TRBD2, remains unverified against the DNA. TRBV21-1 is noted as a pseudogene. The CDR3 runs to 15 residues. CDR3 loop: CASSLGRVPNNEQFF. The CDR3 coding sequence is TGTGCCAGCAGCTTGGGTCGGGTTCCGAACAATGAGCAGTTCTTC.

V usage is TRBV30 and J usage is TRBJ1-3; the D is unclear. The V gene lost 0 bases and the J gene lost 0 bases, with 6 bases spanning the gap. The CDR3 is made up of 14 amino acids. Germline V gene sequence: CDR1 GTSNPN, CDR2 SVGIG (reference sequence). CDR3 sequence (DNA): TGTGCCTGGAGTGTACGGGGCTCTGGAAACACCATATATTTT. The encoded protein is CAWSVRGSGNTIYF.